This entry lists 22 T cell receptor beta chains sequenced from one sample in a study of OX40 agonist ivuxolimab in advanced cancers. Here immunoSEQ multiplex PCR was the method, and the copy in TCRdb shows in-frame clones only, minus some. The repertoire consists of around 80,000 clones, with around nine tenths occurring once and the leading ten covering just over 2.5%. This specimen consisted of CD4+ or CD8+ T cells sorted from blood, obtained in a trial of the OX40 agonist ivuxolimab. These receptors were taken from an adult with an advanced solid tumor such as melanoma, head and neck, liver or kidney cancer.

The chain has TRBV7-9 and TRBJ1-2; TRBD1 agrees at 7 bases. Per germline, CDR1 SEHNR and CDR2 FQNEAQ (reference sequence). The CDR3 totals 17 residues. The V and J ends lost 5 bases and 5 bases, in that order; junction bases with no gene match: 17. Here the CDR3 DNA reads TGTGCCAGCAGCATTAGGGACAGCGTCTCTCCTCTTTATGGCTACACCTTC. This translates into CASSIRDSVSPLYGYTF.

This clone has a handful of counts. The J gene is TRBJ1-4, the V gene TRBV9; the D is unclear. Trimming shortened V by 0 bases and J by 6 bases, and 9 bases separated the two germline ends. The CDR3 extends over 14 amino acids. CDR1 is SGDLS, CDR2 YYNGEE, per germline. CDR3 in DNA: TGTGCCAGCAGCGTAGGGCCCGGGTATGAAAAACTGTTTTTT. Its translation: CASSVGPGYEKLFF. The variable domain in full, with the rest retrieved from reference TRBV9 and TRBJ1-4, is DSGVTQTPKHLITATGQRVTLRCSPRSGDLSVYWYQQSLDQGLQFLIQYYNGEERAKGNILERFSAQQFPDLHSELNLSSLELGDSALYFCASSVGPGYEKLFFGSGTQLSVL.

The chain joins TRBV29-1 to TRBJ2-2; 9 bases are a match to TRBD1. With V trimmed by 3 bases and J by 1 base, 6 bases remained unmatched. The CDR3 is 16 residues long. The germline gives CDR1 SQVTM, CDR2 ANQGSEA. The CDR3 sequence is CSVDFAGQGNTGELFF. CDR3 in DNA: TGCAGCGTTGATTTTGCGGGACAGGGGAACACCGGGGAGCTGTTTTTT.

The chain employs TRBV7-9 and TRBJ2-7; D tentatively fits TRBD1 or TRBD2 (5 bases each). The CDR3 runs 15 residues. Germline CDR1 SEHNR, CDR2 FQNEAQ (reference sequence). Between the trimmed V and J ends, which lost 2 bases and 2 bases, there was a span of 13 bases. Written as DNA, the CDR3 is TGTGCCAGCAGCTTATCCGGGACGAAGCCCTACGAGCAGTACTTC. Residues: CASSLSGTKPYEQYF.

The genes are TRBV7-2 and TRBJ2-3, with TRBD2 matching over 10 bases. J lost 2 bases, V lost 3 bases, and 14 bases had no gene match. Germline loops: CDR1 SGHTA, CDR2 FQGNSA. The CDR3 is made up of 19 amino acids. CDR3 region: CASSFFGFSGGTLTDTQYF. CDR3 nucleotides: TGTGCCAGCAGCTTCTTTGGTTTTAGCGGGGGGACGCTCACAGATACGCAGTATTTT.

This clone was seen only once. The chain has TRBV5-8 and TRBJ1-3; perhaps TRBD1 as D (6 bases). Germline assignment: CDR1 SGHTS and CDR2 YDEGEE. V was trimmed by 4 bases and J by 5 bases, leaving 10 bases between them. The CDR3 is made up of 13 amino acids. The CDR3 nucleotides read TGTGCCAGCAGCATAGACAGGAGAAACACCATATATTTT. Translating it yields CASSIDRRNTIYF.

The chain employs TRBV28 and TRBJ2-7, with D maybe TRBD1 (5 bases). Germline CDR1 MDHEN, CDR2 SYDVKM. This CDR3 spans 14 amino acids. With 0 bases removed from V and 2 bases from J, the gap between germline ends came to 8 bases. CDR3 residues: CASSLWQGPYEQYV. CDR3 bases: TGTGCCAGCAGTTTATGGCAGGGTCCCTACGAGCAGTACGTC.

This clone has just a few counts. CDR3 DNA sequence: TGTGCCAGCTCTCGGACCGGGGGGTACGAGCAGTACTTC. This translates into CASSRTGGYEQYF. The chain employs TRBV18 and TRBJ2-7; 7 positions agree with TRBD2. The ends lost 6 bases at V and 4 bases at J; junction bases unmatched: 6. Per the germline V gene, CDR1 is KGHSH and CDR2 is LQKENI. The CDR3 loop spans 13 amino acids.

The gene calls are TRBV6-5 and TRBJ1-2, with D possibly being TRBD1 (5 bases). The V end was cut by 5 bases, the J end by 4 bases, with 14 bases between. This CDR3 spans 14 amino acids. Germline CDR1 MNHEY, CDR2 SVGAGI. DNA for the CDR3: TGTGCCAGCAGTATACAGGCCCTGGGCTATGGCTACACCTTC. As protein: CASSIQALGYGYTF.

This clone has only one observation. The rearrangement links TRBV4-3 to TRBJ2-5; D is ambiguous. The length of the CDR3 is 15 residues. Trimming took off 1 base at V and 4 bases at J, with 13 bases between the two ends. The germline gives CDR1 LGHNA, CDR2 YSLEER. The CDR3 loop reads CASSQVSGIGETQYF. The CDR3 region has the DNA TGCGCCAGCAGCCAAGTTTCTGGGATTGGAGAGACCCAGTACTTC.

The V call is TRBV28, the J call TRBJ2-6; no firm D call. There are 12 residues in the CDR3. Trimming removed 7 bases at V and 0 bases at J, with 1 base between. Germline CDR1 is MDHEN and CDR2 is SYDVKM. The CDR3 loop reads CASTSGANVLTF. In DNA, the CDR3 is TGTGCCAGCACCTCTGGGGCCAACGTCCTGACTTTC.

Only a few counts were recorded for this clone. This chain uses TRBV7-2 with TRBJ1-6; unclear D gene. Trimming took off 5 bases at V and 8 bases at J, with 7 bases between the two ends. The CDR3 loop spans 12 amino acids. Germline V gene data show CDR1 as SGHTA and CDR2 as FQGNSA. CDR3 DNA sequence: TGTGCCAGCAGCCACACGGATTCACCCCTCCACTTT. Translation gives CASSHTDSPLHF.

This clone was seen once. J is TRBJ2-7 and V is TRBV10-2, with D perhaps TRBD2 (6 bases). This CDR3 spans 16 amino acids. Trimming cost V 1 base and J 0 bases, with 13 bases left between them. Germline values: CDR1 WSHSY, CDR2 SAAADI. In DNA, the CDR3 is TGCGCCAGCAGTGAGTGGGGGACTTCTAGCTCCTACGAGCAGTACGTC. It encodes CASSEWGTSSSYEQYV.

The genes are TRBV6-5 and TRBJ1-5; a possible D gene is TRBD1 (6 bases). This CDR3 region has 14 residues. CDR1 and CDR2 from the germline V gene are MNHEY and SVGAGI. The V and J ends lost 6 bases and 6 bases respectively, with 15 bases between them. In nucleotides, the CDR3 is TGTGCCAGCAGCTCCAGGGGCGGGGGTCAGCCCCAGCATTTT. Its protein is CASSSRGGGQPQHF.

V usage is TRBV7-2 and J usage is TRBJ2-2; 10 bases are shared with TRBD1. CDR3 size: 14 residues. Trimming at V came to 6 bases and at J to 7 bases, leaving 5 bases not matched to a gene. CDR1 and CDR2 (germline): SGHTA, FQGNSA. The CDR3 here is CASSRQGAGGELFF. The CDR3 DNA follows: TGTGCCAGCAGTCGACAGGGGGCGGGCGGGGAGCTGTTTTTT.

This clone was detected only a few times. The CDR3 protein is CASSQGPEHNSPLHF. The DNA for the CDR3 is TGTGCCAGCAGCCAAGGTCCAGAGCATAATTCACCCCTCCACTTT. V gene TRBV14 combines with J gene TRBJ1-6; D is ambiguous. This CDR3 region has 15 residues. Between the trimmed V and J ends, which lost 1 base and 5 bases, there was a span of 9 bases. Germline CDR1 SGHDN, CDR2 FVKESK.

This clone was observed once. The V call is TRBV9, the J call TRBJ2-7; D uncertain. The germline V gene has CDR1 SGDLS and CDR2 YYNGEE. The CDR3 is 15 residues long. V dropped 4 bases and J dropped 3 bases, with 17 bases sitting between them. The CDR3 sequence is CASSPRGSSYYEQYF. CDR3 DNA sequence: TGTGCCAGCAGCCCGAGAGGAAGCAGTTACTACGAGCAGTACTTC.

The V gene is TRBV10-3, the J gene TRBJ1-1; a weak D match, TRBD1 (6 bases). Trimming took 6 bases from V and 11 from J, leaving 19 bases between them. Germline-derived CDR1 and CDR2 are ENHRY and SYGVKD. CDR3 size: 13 residues. The DNA for the CDR3 is TGTGCCATCAGCAGACAGGCAGGGTCCGTGGCTTTCTTT. It encodes CAISRQAGSVAFF.

V and J are TRBV5-1 and TRBJ2-5; D is possibly TRBD1 (6 bases). The CDR3 loop spans 14 amino acids. CDR1 is SGHRS and CDR2 is YFSETQ in the germline V gene. The V gene lost 0 bases and the J gene lost 5 bases, with 11 bases spanning the gap. As DNA, the CDR3 is TGCGCCAGCAGCTTGGGGGACAAGGTTGAGACCCAGTACTTC. It specifies CASSLGDKVETQYF.

The V gene is TRBV6-6, the J gene TRBJ1-5; TRBD1 is a possible D gene (6 bases). Trimming left V 2 bases short and J 7 bases short, with 15 bases between. The CDR3 has 15 amino acids. CDR1 is MNHNY and CDR2 is SVGAGI in the germline V gene (reference sequence). The chain's CDR3 is CASSYLPEGGQPQHF. The DNA of the CDR3 is TGTGCCAGCAGTTACCTCCCAGAGGGGGGGCAGCCCCAGCATTTT.

The DNA of the CDR3 is TGTGCCAGCAGTTTAGCGGGGGGGGGCACAGATACGCAGTATTTT. Translated, it gives CASSLAGGGTDTQYF. The chain carries TRBV28 and TRBJ2-3; 9 bases align to TRBD2. The V gene end was trimmed by 2 bases and the J gene end by 1 base; junction bases not matched to a gene: 1. This CDR3 is built from 15 residues. The V gene's germline CDR1 is MDHEN and CDR2 SYDVKM. The full variable domain, its missing parts supplied by reference TRBV28 and TRBJ2-3, is DVKVTQSSRYLVKRTGEKVFLECVQDMDHENMFWYRQDPGLGLRLIYFSYDVKMKEKGDIPEGYSVSREKKERFSLILESASTNQTSMYLCASSLAGGGTDTQYFGPGTRLTVL.

The V gene is TRBV4-3, the J gene TRBJ1-2; tentatively, D is TRBD1 (6 bases). V lost 6 bases and J 6 bases, leaving 17 bases between the germline ends. Germline V gene sequence: CDR1 LGHNA, CDR2 YSLEER. The CDR3 spans 14 residues. The CDR3 loop reads CASRGTGKTNGYTF. CDR3 bases: TGCGCCAGCAGAGGAACAGGGAAGACAAATGGCTACACCTTC.